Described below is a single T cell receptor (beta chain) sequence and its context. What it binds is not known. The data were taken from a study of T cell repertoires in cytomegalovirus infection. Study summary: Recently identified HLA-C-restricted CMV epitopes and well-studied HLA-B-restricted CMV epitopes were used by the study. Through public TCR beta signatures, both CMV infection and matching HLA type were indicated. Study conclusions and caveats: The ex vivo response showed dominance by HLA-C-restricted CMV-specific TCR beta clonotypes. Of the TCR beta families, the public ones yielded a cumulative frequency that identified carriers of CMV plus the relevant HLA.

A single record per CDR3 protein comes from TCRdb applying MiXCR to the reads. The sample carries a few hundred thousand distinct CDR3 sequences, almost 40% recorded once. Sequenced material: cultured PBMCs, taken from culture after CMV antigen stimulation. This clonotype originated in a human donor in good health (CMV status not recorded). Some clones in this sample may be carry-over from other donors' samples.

In nucleotides, the CDR3 is TGCAGTGCTAGAGAACCCCTCCACTCCACAGATACGCAGTATTTT. Its translation is CSAREPLHSTDTQYF. The chain employs TRBV20-1 and TRBJ2-3, with unresolved D. The CDR3 is 15 residues long. The germline V gene encodes CDR1 DFQATT and CDR2 SNEGSKA (reference sequence). V was clipped by 0 bases and J by 2 bases, with 12 bases between them.